This T cell receptor beta chain was identified in a study of T cells in Graves' hyperthyroidism and ophthalmopathy (dated by TCRdb to the late 2010s). In the study overall: Peripheral blood was sampled at the time of initial diagnosis, prior to any treatment. Following sampling, methimazole starting at 30 mg daily was given to hyperthyroidism patients, and high-dose intravenous methylprednisolone was given to ophthalmopathy patients. To identify TCR V-J signatures that set the groups apart, the researchers used a discovery cohort of more than 95 patients, made up of around 42 with Graves' ophthalmopathy and 57 with stable Graves' hyperthyroidism. For training and testing, the approximately 97 patients in the discovery cohort were randomly divided in a 7:3 ratio. In addition, the study compared T-cell repertoires in thyroid tissue and in blood from roughly 6 Graves' hyperthyroidism patients. The paper describes TCR Vbeta CDR3 sequencing of roughly 130 peripheral blood samples, made up of about 40 ophthalmopathy patients, 70 to 75 hyperthyroidism patients and some 17 progressor patients. Whether ophthalmopathy could be predicted prospectively was tested in an independent validation cohort made up of about 18 hyperthyroidism patients plus 17 patients who later progressed to ophthalmopathy.

Including the terminal cysteine and phenylalanine, the CDR3 comprises 13 residues. Only CDR3 DNA remains: 39 bases, in frame from the first base. The germline V gene provides CDR1 MDHEN and CDR2 SYDVKM. V lost 8 bases and J lost 1 base; the stretch between them is 11 bases long. The TCR beta CDR3 regions were amplified from RNA transcripts. A first-round RT-PCR of the TCR CDR3 used the HTBI primer set with the Qiagen OneStep RT-PCR kit. A second multiplex PCR round built the libraries, followed by size selection and purification. Libraries were sequenced paired-end with 100 bp reads on an Illumina HiSeq2000. In the source study's methods: Raw data were processed with SOAPnuke, discarding reads with adapters, uncalled bases, mean Phred below 15, or no exact constant-primer or identifier match. High-quality paired reads were merged with COPE v1.2.5, and unique nucleotide sequences were defined as clonotypes. MiTCR v1.1 was used to align clonotypes to the IMGT TRBV, TRBD and TRBJ reference segments. The analysis included only V-J combinations with a frequency above 0.0001, which together covered around 99% of the repertoires. A TCS score was defined as the ratio of F50 (clonal expansion) to E x V (chaos), with BLOSUM62-based TCRdist applied between CDR3 peptides within each V-J. Welch's t-statistics and random forest reduced around 510 V-J features to under 15, which were used in a naive Bayes classifier (R e1071). In TCRdb, the public reads were trimmed at Q25 with fastp and aligned with MiXCR, with productive beta chains retained. A single entry per CDR3 protein holds the most common genes and DNA from its merged rows. In this record, the V and J calls reflect TCRdb's handling and not the investigators' own analysis. The sample profile shows approximately 420,000 distinct CDR3 sequences; about 16% of them were found once. The ten largest clones capture approximately 30% of the sample.

This clonotype was seen at least ten times. The antigen it binds to is not known. Per-base quality was not reported, and no clone a single base away is much larger than it. Stable Graves' hyperthyroidism was defined as no progression to ophthalmopathy during 18 months of follow-up. Hyperthyroidism patients were newly diagnosed, had a disease duration of under 2 months, and were aged 18 to 65 years. The study excluded patients with uncontrolled infections, other autoimmune diseases, pregnancy or lactation. Diagnoses were established on the basis of clinical symptoms, serum thyroxine and TRAb, thyroid ultrasound, and orbital computed tomography. PBMCs were separated from roughly 9.6 ml of fresh peripheral blood using Ficoll-Paque density gradient centrifugation. Trizol reagent was used to extract total RNA, and RNA quality was then checked on an Agilent 2100 Bioanalyzer. Summary of the overall study and its limitations: Sample size was not statistically predetermined, and investigators were not blinded to group allocation. A 13 V-J signature model separated ophthalmopathy from stable hyperthyroidism, with over 85% sensitivity and just under 84% specificity in cross-validation and 80%/75% in testing. Most expanded thyroid clonotypes (frequency above 0.001) were also detected in blood, suggesting blood repertoires may reflect thyroid immune responses. In validation, the model predicted progression to ophthalmopathy with approximately 71% sensitivity and 72% to 85% specificity, a median of 6.5 months before onset.

Sequencing input: blood. Recombination linked TRBV28 to TRBJ2-5; no confident D gene assignment can be made. This receptor was identified in a woman between 25 and 40 years old with Graves' hyperthyroidism. The bases read TGTGCCAGCGGCCTTTGGGCCCAAGAGACCCAGTACTTC. It encodes CASGLWAQETQYF. With the rest looked up from the reference TRBV28 and TRBJ2-5 genes rather than sequenced, the full variable domain is DVKVTQSSRYLVKRTGEKVFLECVQDMDHENMFWYRQDPGLGLRLIYFSYDVKMKEKGDIPEGYSVSREKKERFSLILESASTNQTSMYLCASGLWAQETQYFGPGTRLLVL.